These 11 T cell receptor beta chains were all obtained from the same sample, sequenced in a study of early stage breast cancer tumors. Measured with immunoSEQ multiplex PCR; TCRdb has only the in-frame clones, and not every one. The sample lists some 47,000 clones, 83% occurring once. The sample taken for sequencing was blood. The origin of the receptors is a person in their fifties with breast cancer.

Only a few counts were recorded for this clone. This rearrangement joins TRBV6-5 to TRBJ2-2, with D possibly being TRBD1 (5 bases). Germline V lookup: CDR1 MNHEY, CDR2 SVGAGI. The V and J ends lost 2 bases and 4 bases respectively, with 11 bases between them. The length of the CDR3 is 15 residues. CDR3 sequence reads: CASSYRQGGTGELFF. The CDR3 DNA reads TGTGCCAGCAGTTACCGGCAGGGTGGCACCGGGGAGCTGTTTTTT.

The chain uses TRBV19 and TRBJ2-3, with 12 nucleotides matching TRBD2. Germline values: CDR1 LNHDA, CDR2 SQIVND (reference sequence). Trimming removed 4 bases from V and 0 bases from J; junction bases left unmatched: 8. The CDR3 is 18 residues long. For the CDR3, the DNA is TGTGCCAGTAGTAGACGGGCTAGCGGGGGGGCGAGCACAGATACGCAGTATTTT. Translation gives CASSRRASGGASTDTQYF.

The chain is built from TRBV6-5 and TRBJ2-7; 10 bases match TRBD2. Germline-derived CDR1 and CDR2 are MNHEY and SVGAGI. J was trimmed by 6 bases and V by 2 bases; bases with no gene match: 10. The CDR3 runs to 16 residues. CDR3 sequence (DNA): TGTGCCAGCAGTTACCCGCGCAGCGGGGGGGCTGTCGAGCAGTACTTC. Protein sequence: CASSYPRSGGAVEQYF.

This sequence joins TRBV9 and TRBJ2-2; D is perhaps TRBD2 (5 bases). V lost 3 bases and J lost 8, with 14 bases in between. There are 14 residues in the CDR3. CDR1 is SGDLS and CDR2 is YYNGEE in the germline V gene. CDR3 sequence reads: CASSGTRRPGELFF. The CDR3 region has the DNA TGTGCCAGCAGCGGGACTCGCCGACCAGGGGAGCTGTTTTTT.

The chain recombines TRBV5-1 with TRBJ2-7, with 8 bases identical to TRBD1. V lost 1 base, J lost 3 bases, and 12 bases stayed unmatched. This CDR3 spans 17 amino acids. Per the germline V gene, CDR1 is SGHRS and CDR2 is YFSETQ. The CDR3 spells CASSLSGAPGQGYEQYF. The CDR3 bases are TGCGCCAGCAGCTTGTCGGGGGCACCCGGACAGGGCTACGAGCAGTACTTC.

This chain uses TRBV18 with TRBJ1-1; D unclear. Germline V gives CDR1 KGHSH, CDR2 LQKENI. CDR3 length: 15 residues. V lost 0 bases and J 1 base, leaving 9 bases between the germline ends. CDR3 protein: CASSPPNTPNTEAFF. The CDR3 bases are TGTGCCAGCTCACCACCGAACACCCCGAACACTGAAGCTTTCTTT.

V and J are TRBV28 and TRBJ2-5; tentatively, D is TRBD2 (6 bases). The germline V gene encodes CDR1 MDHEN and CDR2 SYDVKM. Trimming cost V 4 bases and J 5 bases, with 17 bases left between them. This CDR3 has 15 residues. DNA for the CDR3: TGTGCCAGCAGTTCCGCCGGGGAGGTGCGGGAGACCCAGTACTTC. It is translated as CASSSAGEVRETQYF.

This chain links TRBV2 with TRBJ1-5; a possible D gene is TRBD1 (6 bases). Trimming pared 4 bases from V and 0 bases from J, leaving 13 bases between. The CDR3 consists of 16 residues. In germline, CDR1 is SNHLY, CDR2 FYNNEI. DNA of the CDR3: TGTGCCAGCAGTGGACTACAGGGAAATAGCAATCAGCCCCAGCATTTT. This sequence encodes CASSGLQGNSNQPQHF.

Here the CDR3 reads CASSLQADNEKLFF. Written as DNA, the CDR3 is TGCGCCAGCAGTTTGCAGGCGGATAATGAAAAACTGTTTTTT. V is TRBV5-1 and J is TRBJ1-4; D gene unclear. Trimming took 5 bases from V and 4 from J, leaving 12 bases between them. Germline V CDR1 and CDR2: SGHRS, YFSETQ. The CDR3 contains 14 residues.

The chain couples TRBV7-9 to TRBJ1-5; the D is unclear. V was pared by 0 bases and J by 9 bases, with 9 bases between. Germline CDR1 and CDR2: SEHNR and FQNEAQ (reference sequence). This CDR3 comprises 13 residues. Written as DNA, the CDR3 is TGTGCCAGCAGCTTAGCGGGCAGGCCGCCCCAGCATTTT. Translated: CASSLAGRPPQHF.

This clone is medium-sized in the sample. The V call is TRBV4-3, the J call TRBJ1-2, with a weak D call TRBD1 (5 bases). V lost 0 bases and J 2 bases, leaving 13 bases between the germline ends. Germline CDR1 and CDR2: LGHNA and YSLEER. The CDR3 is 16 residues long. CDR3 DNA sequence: TGCGCCAGCAGCCAAGATCCCAGGGCCCCCAACTATGGCTACACCTTC. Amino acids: CASSQDPRAPNYGYTF.